One and the same sample provided the 7 T cell receptor beta chains below, sequenced in a study of blood T cell repertoires in COVID-19 (dated by TCRdb to 2018 to 2020). The library was prepared using the immunoSEQ multiplex PCR assay. TCRdb carries this immuneACCESS record with in-frame sequences only. Its versions omit some clonotypes, under half of them owing to an unresolved V gene in the studies checked, with the rest unexplained. The sample yields approximately 180,000 clones; roughly 88% were counted once. In total, the top ten clones hold 2.5% to 3.5% of the sample. Sequencing was performed on peripheral blood. The receptors here all came from a man aged 60 to 75 with acute or convalescent COVID-19.

For the CDR3, the DNA is TGTGCCAGCAGTCCAAGGTACCTAGCGGGAGTTCCCGGCTCCTACGAGCAGTACTTC. It specifies CASSPRYLAGVPGSYEQYF. The rearrangement links TRBV3-1 (or the pseudogene TRBV3-2) to TRBJ2-7; the match to TRBD2 covers 10 bases. CDR1 and CDR2 (germline): LGHDT, YNNKEL (reference sequence). The CDR3 covers 19 residues. The ends lost 6 bases at V and 0 bases at J; junction bases unmatched: 17.

The CDR3 nucleotides are TGTGCCAGCCCCCCGAGGGGACTAGCGGGAGAGTCGGGGCACGAGCAGTACTTC. Translating gives CASPPRGLAGESGHEQYF. V usage is TRBV28 and J usage is TRBJ2-7; TRBD2 matches 14 bases. V lost 8 bases and J lost 5; bases outside the gene matches: 17. Germline assignment: CDR1 MDHEN and CDR2 SYDVKM. This CDR3 comprises 18 residues.

This chain joins TRBV15 and TRBJ2-5, with 9 bases matching TRBD1. The CDR3 spans 15 residues. Germline trimming cut 1 base from V and 5 bases from J; bases unmatched to any gene: 5. Germline V gives CDR1 LNHNV, CDR2 YYDKDF (reference sequence). CDR3 DNA: TGTGCCACCAGCAGAGCCCGGGACAGGGAGGAGACCCAGTACTTC. It is translated as CATSRARDREETQYF.

This clone has more than one count but fewer than ten. The chain has TRBV15 and TRBJ2-5; 8 bases fit TRBD1. The germline V gene has CDR1 LNHNV and CDR2 YYDKDF (reference sequence). After removal of 0 bases from V and 2 bases from J, the junction contained 11 bases not matched to a gene. The CDR3 extends over 18 amino acids. This CDR3 is CATSRDLGFRTGQETQYF. In DNA, the CDR3 is TGTGCCACCAGCAGAGATCTGGGGTTTAGGACAGGGCAAGAGACCCAGTACTTC.

The J gene is TRBJ2-1, the V gene TRBV5-5, with 9 bases identical to TRBD2. After removal of 4 bases from V and 0 bases from J, the junction contained 5 bases not matched to a gene. CDR3 length equals 16 residues. CDR1 and CDR2 (germline): SGHKS, YYEKEE (reference sequence). CDR3 in amino acids: CASSTLAGSSYNEQFF. CDR3 coding DNA: TGTGCCAGCAGCACCCTAGCGGGAAGCTCCTACAATGAGCAGTTCTTC.

This chain joins TRBV7-9 and TRBJ2-1, with D possibly matching TRBD2 (6 bases). Germline assignment: CDR1 SEHNR and CDR2 FQNEAQ (reference sequence). The CDR3 contains 16 residues. Trimming removed 4 bases from V and 6 bases from J, with 19 bases in between. For the CDR3, the DNA is TGTGCCAGCAGCTCTAGTCGGGGGAGTTTGGTCAATGAGCAGTTCTTC. Amino acids: CASSSSRGSLVNEQFF. The variable domain in full, completed from reference TRBV7-9 and TRBJ2-1, reads DTGVSQNPRHKITKRGQNVTFRCDPISEHNRLYWYRQTLGQGPEFLTYFQNEAQLEKSRLLSDRFSAERPKGSFSTLEIQRTEQGDSAMYLCASSSSRGSLVNEQFFGPGTRLTVL.

This clone was observed a single time. The V call is TRBV3-1 (or the pseudogene TRBV3-2), the J call TRBJ2-5, with unresolved D. V lost 0 bases to trimming and J lost 1 base, with 12 bases between them. The CDR3 spans 16 residues. The germline CDR1 and CDR2 sequences are LGHDT and YNNKEL (reference sequence). CDR3 in amino acids: CASSQDLRLAQETQYF. The CDR3 region has the DNA TGTGCCAGCAGCCAAGACCTGCGGCTCGCCCAAGAGACCCAGTACTTC.